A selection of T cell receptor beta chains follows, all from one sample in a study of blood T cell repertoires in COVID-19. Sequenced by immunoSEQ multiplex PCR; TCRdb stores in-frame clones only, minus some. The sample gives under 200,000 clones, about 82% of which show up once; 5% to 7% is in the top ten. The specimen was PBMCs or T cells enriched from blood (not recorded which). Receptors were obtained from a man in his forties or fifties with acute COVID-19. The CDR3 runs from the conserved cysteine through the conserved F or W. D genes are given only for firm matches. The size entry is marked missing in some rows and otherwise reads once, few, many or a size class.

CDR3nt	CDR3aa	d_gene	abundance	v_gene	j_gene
TGTGCCAGCAGGAAGGGAGGGTCGGTGGAGACCCAGTACTTC	CASRKGGSVETQYF	TRBD2	.	TRBV6-6	TRBJ2-5
TGTGCCAGCAGTTCTCGGGGAGGGGCGAACACTGAAGCTTTCTTT	CASSSRGGANTEAFF	.	.	TRBV27	TRBJ1-1
TGTGCCAGCAGTTTGCCGGACAGGGGGCCGTACTTC	CASSLPDRGPYF	TRBD1	.	TRBV28	TRBJ2-7
TGTGCCAGTAAGCGGACAGGGGGCGAGCCCCAGCATTTT	CASKRTGGEPQHF	TRBD1	.	TRBV19	TRBJ1-5
TGTGCCAGCTCACCACCGGGACTAGCGGGAGACAATGAGCAGTTCTTC	CASSPPGLAGDNEQFF	TRBD2	.	TRBV18	TRBJ2-1
TGTGCCAGCAGCGGCGGGACAGGAGACAATCAGCCCCAGCATTTT	CASSGGTGDNQPQHF	TRBD1	few	TRBV7-8	TRBJ1-5
TGTGCCAGCAGTTTAGGACAGGTCAGCTACGAGCAGTACTTC	CASSLGQVSYEQYF	TRBD1	many	TRBV27	TRBJ2-7
TGTGCCAGCAGCTATGGGGGACAACCGGGACTAGGGTATTTT	CASSYGGQPGLGYF	TRBD2	.	TRBV5-6	TRBJ2-3
TGTGCCAGCAGCGTATCAGGACTAGCGAGCGTGCAGTTCTTC	CASSVSGLASVQFF	TRBD2	.	TRBV9	TRBJ2-1
TGTGCCAGCGGCGAAGGGAGGTTAAAGACCCAGTACTTC	CASGEGRLKTQYF	.	.	TRBV27	TRBJ2-5
TGCGCCAGCAGCCAAGATAGCAGGGCCGCTGGAAACACCATATATTTT	CASSQDSRAAGNTIYF	.	.	TRBV4-3	TRBJ1-3
TGCGCCAGCAGCCCCACCGAGGGGGCCTACGAGCAGTACTTC	CASSPTEGAYEQYF	.	.	TRBV4-1	TRBJ2-7
TGTGCCAGCAGTGGACAGGGGGGGTCCTACGAGCAGTACTTC	CASSGQGGSYEQYF	TRBD1	.	TRBV28	TRBJ2-7
TGCGCCAGCAGCTTTCTAGCGGGAGCCCCAGATACGCAGTATTTT	CASSFLAGAPDTQYF	TRBD2	.	TRBV5-1	TRBJ2-3
TGTGCCAGCTATGCGGGACTAGGTAGTATAGATGAGCAGTTCTTC	CASYAGLGSIDEQFF	TRBD2	.	TRBV18	TRBJ2-1
TGTGCCAGCAGCTTCCGGGACAGCATTAGCACAGATACGCAGTATTTT	CASSFRDSISTDTQYF	TRBD1	.	TRBV11-2	TRBJ2-3
TGTGCCAGCGTGGCGGGAGTACAGTACGAGCAGTACTTC	CASVAGVQYEQYF	TRBD2	.	TRBV28	TRBJ2-7
TGTGCCAGCTCACCCTACAGGGAAAACACTGAAGCTTTCTTT	CASSPYRENTEAFF	.	.	TRBV18	TRBJ1-1
TGTGCCAGCTCAACGAGGGGGTACGAGCAGTACTTC	CASSTRGYEQYF	.	.	TRBV18	TRBJ2-7
TGTGCCAGCAGCTTACATATCACCCGCCGGGTTAGTACCGGGGAGCTGTTTTTT	CASSLHITRRVSTGELFF	.	.	TRBV25-1	TRBJ2-2
TGTGCCAGCAGTCCCAGTACAGCGGGAGGTTTGGGGGAGCTGTTTTTT	CASSPSTAGGLGELFF	TRBD2	.	TRBV27	TRBJ2-2
TGTGCCAGCAGCCAAGCCGGGACTAGCGGTTACAATGAGCAGTTCTTC	CASSQAGTSGYNEQFF	TRBD2	.	TRBV7-3	TRBJ2-1
TGTGCCAGTAGTAGGACAGGGGTCGAGCAGTACTTC	CASSRTGVEQYF	TRBD1	.	TRBV19	TRBJ2-7
TGTGCCACAACCAATCCCCGGGACTTACAAGAGACCCAGTACTTC	CATTNPRDLQETQYF	.	.	TRBV15	TRBJ2-5
TGTGCCAGTTCCCCTTATACCGGGACAGGGATGGAACTGTTTTTT	CASSPYTGTGMELFF	TRBD1	.	TRBV19	TRBJ1-4
TGTGCCAGCACTAGCGGAGGGGGGACCTACGAGCAGTACTTC	CASTSGGGTYEQYF	TRBD2	.	TRBV19	TRBJ2-7
TGTGCCTGTCGCGGGGTGGGTAGCAATCAGCCCCAGCATTTT	CACRGVGSNQPQHF	.	.	TRBV2	TRBJ1-5
TGCGCCAGCAGGGGACTAGCGGGAGACAATGAGCAGTTCTTC	CASRGLAGDNEQFF	TRBD2	.	TRBV5-1	TRBJ2-1
TGTGCCAGCAGCCATCTTGGGTCAGGCTACGAGCAGTACTTC	CASSHLGSGYEQYF	.	.	TRBV3-1/TRBV3-2	TRBJ2-7
TGTGCCAGCAGTTTAATACTAGCGGGCCAATCCTACGAGCAGTACTTC	CASSLILAGQSYEQYF	TRBD2	.	TRBV28	TRBJ2-7
TGTGCCACCAGTCCGGGGATGAAGTCTGAAGCTTTCTTT	CATSPGMKSEAFF	.	.	TRBV24-1	TRBJ1-1
TGTGCCAGCAGCTCAGAGGGACAGTTTAGAGAAGCTTTCTTT	CASSSEGQFREAFF	TRBD1	.	TRBV7-2	TRBJ1-1
TGTGCCAGCAGTCGAGGGACAAGCGGGAGGGAGACCCAGTACTTC	CASSRGTSGRETQYF	TRBD2	.	TRBV6-2/TRBV6-3	TRBJ2-5
TGTGCCAGCAGTTCCTCTGGGGTAGGGGCGGTGGCGAACACTGAAGCTTTCTTT	CASSSSGVGAVANTEAFF	.	.	TRBV27	TRBJ1-1
TGTGCCAGCAGCGCGGGGTGGCTAGATACGCAGTATTTT	CASSAGWLDTQYF	.	few	TRBV5-4	TRBJ2-3
TGCAGTGCTAGAGACGGTTATGGCTACACCTTC	CSARDGYGYTF	.	.	TRBV20-1	TRBJ1-2
TGCGCCAGCAGCTTGATCGGGAATCAGCCCCAGCATTTT	CASSLIGNQPQHF	.	once	TRBV5-1	TRBJ1-5
TGTGCCAGTAGTATAGAAATAAGGGGTCCACCATTGAGCACTGAAGCTTTCTTT	CASSIEIRGPPLSTEAFF	.	.	TRBV19	TRBJ1-1
TGTGCCAGCAGTTCGGCGGGGGGGACCCAGTACTTC	CASSSAGGTQYF	TRBD2	.	TRBV6-2/TRBV6-3	TRBJ2-5
TGTGCCAGCAGCCGTAGGACTAGCGAGAGGAATTTTGTCTACGAGCAGTACTTC	CASSRRTSERNFVYEQYF	TRBD2	once	TRBV7-2	TRBJ2-7
TGTGCCAGCAGCTTATTGGCATCCGGACAGGGGGTGCAGTTCTTC	CASSLLASGQGVQFF	TRBD1	.	TRBV7-9	TRBJ2-1
TGTGCCAGCTCACCCCCGGCTGGGGCGAAAAGCAATCAGCCCCAGCATTTT	CASSPPAGAKSNQPQHF	.	.	TRBV18	TRBJ1-5
TGTGCCAGCAGTATTAGCGGGGGTATTGTAAATGAGCAGTTCTTC	CASSISGGIVNEQFF	TRBD2	.	TRBV28	TRBJ2-1
TGCGCCAGCAGCTTGGCCGAGCAGGCATACAATGAGCAGTTCTTC	CASSLAEQAYNEQFF	.	.	TRBV5-1	TRBJ2-1
TGTGCCAGCAGCTTGGCCAAGGGGGGGTCCGGAGATACGCAGTATTTT	CASSLAKGGSGDTQYF	.	once	TRBV7-9	TRBJ2-3
TGTGCCATCAAACCGGGACAGGGGTTTTCTTACGAGCAGTACTTC	CAIKPGQGFSYEQYF	TRBD1	.	TRBV10-3	TRBJ2-7
TGTGCCAGCAGCCCGGGGGGCGAGCAGTACTTC	CASSPGGEQYF	TRBD2	.	TRBV3-1/TRBV3-2	TRBJ2-7
TGCAGCGTTGAGCAGGGACTAGCGGGAGACCGGCATCAGTACGAGCAGTACTTC	CSVEQGLAGDRHQYEQYF	TRBD2	once	TRBV29-1	TRBJ2-7
TGTGCCAGCAGGGGACAGCTTATTACTTCTGATTACAATGAGCAGTTCTTC	CASRGQLITSDYNEQFF	.	.	TRBV21-1	TRBJ2-1
TGTGCCACCAGTGACTCGACAGGGGGGAACACTGAAGCTTTCTTT	CATSDSTGGNTEAFF	TRBD1	.	TRBV24-1	TRBJ1-1
TGTGCCAGCACCCCCCATGGGGCGGGAGTGGTCCCAGATACGCAGTATTTT	CASTPHGAGVVPDTQYF	TRBD2	.	TRBV28	TRBJ2-3
TGTGCCAGTAGTATGGTGGCAGGGAGGGCGAATCAGCCCCAGCATTTT	CASSMVAGRANQPQHF	.	.	TRBV19	TRBJ1-5
TGTGCCTGGAGTCGGTCTAACCAAGAGACCCAGTACTTC	CAWSRSNQETQYF	.	.	TRBV30	TRBJ2-5
TGTGCCAGCAGCCGAGACGGGGGGCGGACAGGCTACACCTTC	CASSRDGGRTGYTF	.	.	TRBV7-3	TRBJ1-2
TGTGCCAGCAGCCAAACCGGAAAGCGAAATTCACCCCTCCACTTT	CASSQTGKRNSPLHF	.	.	TRBV14	TRBJ1-6
TGTGCGCTCACTCTGGGAGAGGAACAGCCCCAGCATTTT	CALTLGEEQPQHF	.	.	TRBV12-5	TRBJ1-5
TGTGCCAGCAGTGACCCCGGGACAGGGGTAGAGACCCAGTACTTC	CASSDPGTGVETQYF	TRBD1	.	TRBV25-1	TRBJ2-5
TGTGCCAGCAGCACCACAGGCTACGAGCAGTACTTC	CASSTTGYEQYF	.	.	TRBV7-9	TRBJ2-7
TGTGCCAGCACCAACGGACGGGGACTCACCGGGGAGCTGTTTTTT	CASTNGRGLTGELFF	.	.	TRBV13	TRBJ2-2
TGTGCCAGCAGTCCCAGGGTCGCTGAAGCTTTCTTT	CASSPRVAEAFF	.	.	TRBV12-3/TRBV12-4	TRBJ1-1